These 13 T cell receptor beta chains were all obtained from the same sample, sequenced in a study of blood T cell repertoires in COVID-19. This table comes from immunoSEQ multiplex PCR, and its TCRdb copy is limited to in-frame clones, with some not included. The sample contains more than 90,000 clones, 85% to 95% of which appear only once. Material for sequencing was peripheral blood. These receptor sequences come from a man in his forties or fifties with active COVID-19.

This clone has only one observation. V usage is TRBV7-6 and J usage is TRBJ2-3, with 9 bases matching TRBD2. Germline CDR1 reads SGHVS; CDR2 reads FNYEAQ. With V trimmed by 2 bases and J by 6 bases, 9 bases remained unmatched. The CDR3 has 16 amino acids. The CDR3 coding sequence is TGTGCCAGCAGCTTATATGTAGCGGGAGAGGCGGATACGCAGTATTTT. Protein sequence: CASSLYVAGEADTQYF.

J is TRBJ2-5 and V is TRBV29-1; 7 bases are shared with TRBD1. The CDR3 has 15 residues. The germline CDR1 and CDR2 sequences are SQVTM and ANQGSEA. Trimming at V came to 4 bases and at J to 3 bases, leaving 11 bases not matched to a gene. The CDR3 DNA reads TGCAGCGTTGTTGTATGGGGCGACAGGGAAGAGACCCAGTACTTC. Translated: CSVVVWGDREETQYF.

This clone occurred a few times. This chain joins TRBV18 and TRBJ2-7; TRBD1 agrees at 9 bases. Germline V gene sequence: CDR1 KGHSH, CDR2 LQKENI. With 2 bases clipped from V and 2 bases from J, the junction kept 1 base outside the gene matches. The CDR3 covers 14 residues. The CDR3 protein is CASSPGTGTYEQYF. The CDR3 DNA is TGTGCCAGCTCACCAGGGACAGGGACCTACGAGCAGTACTTC.

CDR3 protein: CASSRPGGTTNEKLFF. The CDR3 region has the DNA TGTGCCAGCAGCCGCCCGGGAGGAACAACTAATGAAAAACTGTTTTTT. The rearrangement uses TRBV6-2 or TRBV6-3 and TRBJ1-4, with unresolved D. Per the germline V gene, CDR1 is MNHEY and CDR2 is SVGEGT. Trimming took 6 bases from V and 0 from J, leaving 14 bases between them. The CDR3 contains 16 residues.

The CDR3 nucleotides are TGTGCCAGCTCACCACCGGGAGCCGAAGCTTTCTTT. This gives the protein CASSPPGAEAFF. The chain joins TRBV18 to TRBJ1-1, with D unclear. CDR3 size: 12 residues. Germline CDR1 reads KGHSH; CDR2 reads LQKENI. The germline V and J ends were trimmed by 0 bases and 8 bases, with 7 bases remaining between them.

This chain connects TRBV28 to TRBJ2-6; 8 positions match TRBD1. The length of the CDR3 is 15 residues. The V and J ends lost 9 bases and 0 bases, in that order; junction bases with no gene match: 4. Per the germline V gene, CDR1 is MDHEN and CDR2 is SYDVKM. The CDR3 region is CASLTGGSGANVLTF. The CDR3, as DNA: TGTGCCAGTCTCACAGGGGGCTCTGGGGCCAACGTCCTGACTTTC.

The rearrangement uses TRBV15 and TRBJ2-1, with 8 bases matching TRBD2. J gave up 7 bases and V 5 bases, and 10 bases lay outside the gene matches. The CDR3 sequence is 15 residues long. CDR1 and CDR2 from the germline V gene are LNHNV and YYDKDF (reference sequence). The CDR3 spells CATSSPWTSTNEQFF. The CDR3 DNA reads TGTGCCACCAGCTCTCCTTGGACTAGCACAAATGAGCAGTTCTTC.

The chain carries TRBV11-2 and TRBJ2-7; TRBD2 matches 12 bases. V trimming: 5 bases; J trimming: 0 bases; junction bases outside the gene matches: 5. CDR1 is SGHAT and CDR2 is FQNNGV in the germline V gene. The CDR3 consists of 16 residues. CDR3 coding DNA: TGTGCCAGCAGCCTTCTAGCGGGAGGGAGCTCCTACGAGCAGTACTTC. Its protein product is CASSLLAGGSSYEQYF.

The rearrangement uses TRBV9 and TRBJ2-2; 8 positions agree with TRBD2. Trimming took 3 bases from V and 1 from J; bases not matched to a gene: 11. Per germline, CDR1 SGDLS and CDR2 YYNGEE. The CDR3 is 18 amino acids. The CDR3, as DNA: TGTGCCAGCAGCGAACAGACCGGGACTAGGGGGAACACCGGGGAGCTGTTTTTT. Protein sequence: CASSEQTGTRGNTGELFF.

The V call is TRBV9, the J call TRBJ2-1; 12 bases agree with TRBD2. Trimming at V came to 0 bases and at J to 10 bases, leaving 8 bases not matched to a gene. CDR1 and CDR2 (germline): SGDLS, YYNGEE. The CDR3 consists of 16 residues. CDR3 amino acids: CASSVGGLAGLGEQFF. Here the CDR3 DNA reads TGTGCCAGCAGCGTAGGGGGACTAGCGGGCTTAGGGGAGCAGTTCTTC.

The chain has TRBV12-3 or TRBV12-4 and TRBJ1-4; no clear D gene. The CDR3 consists of 13 residues. V lost 7 bases and J 3 bases, leaving 9 bases between the germline ends. The CDR3 loop reads CASNDTPNEKLFF. In DNA form, the CDR3 reads TGTGCCAGCAACGACACGCCTAATGAAAAACTGTTTTTT.

J is TRBJ1-1 and V is TRBV28, with TRBD1 identical over 9 bases. This CDR3 is 15 amino acids long. J gave up 4 bases and V 4 bases, and 7 bases lay outside the gene matches. Germline V gene sequence: CDR1 MDHEN, CDR2 SYDVKM. CDR3 bases: TGTGCCAGCAGTTGGGGGACAGGGAGGGTCACTGAAGCTTTCTTT. Translated, it gives CASSWGTGRVTEAFF.

The CDR3 sequence: CASSVGLVVNEQFF. The DNA for the CDR3 is TGTGCCAGTAGTGTCGGACTAGTAGTCAATGAGCAGTTCTTC. This sequence joins TRBV19 and TRBJ2-1; 7 nucleotides align to TRBD2. Germline CDR1 and CDR2: LNHDA and SQIVND (reference sequence). There are 14 residues in the CDR3. V lost 5 bases and J lost 6; bases outside the gene matches: 7.